At least ten counts were recorded for the clone carrying this T cell receptor (beta chain). No antigen is known for it. This specimen comes from a study of metastatic and nonmetastatic thyroid tumors. Turning to the study itself: Thyroid patients, malignant and benign, had repertoires compared across blood and tumor or nodule tissue.

No treatment had been given to any patient before thyroid surgery. Overall study results and limits: Benign nodules reportedly had significantly lower TCR beta diversity than malignant thyroid tumors in blood and tumor.

In the original analysis: It was from CDR3 differences across clinicopathological groups that a distant-metastasis classifier for papillary thyroid cancer was built. TCRdb reprocessed the PCR reads using MiXCR. None of the V and J calls come from the authors' own analysis; TCRdb made them. The table has about 13,000 clones, around a third seen once. The CDR3 length is 14 residues. V lost 5 bases and J 5 bases, leaving 13 bases between the germline ends. Per the germline V gene, CDR1 is SEHNR and CDR2 is FQNEAQ (reference sequence). The V call is TRBV7-9, the J call TRBJ2-1; D gene uncertain. Material: tumor tissue. The clonotype was recovered from a male donor with papillary thyroid cancer or a benign thyroid nodule (not recorded which). Some clones in this sample may be carry-over from other donors' samples. The CDR3 loop is CASSNRRVNNEQFF. The CDR3 DNA reads TGTGCCAGCAGCAACCGACGGGTGAACAATGAGCAGTTCTTC.